This T cell receptor beta chain is drawn from a study of blood T cells in healthy people across ages. The use of a sample-barcoded 5' primer and a J-beta primer mix characterized a second PCR of about 7 to 12 cycles. TCRdb recomputed calls from the 5' RACE reads with MiXCR, one row per CDR3 protein. The sample carries 780,000 or so distinct CDR3 sequences, around 25% recorded once. The sample also formed part of further work on T cells of mothers and their children.

This TCR was sampled from a boy between 10 and 17 years old in good health. Sequenced: blood.

The CDR3 here is CSARDYGRDSINTEAFF. Here the CDR3 DNA reads TGCAGTGCTAGAGATTATGGGCGGGACAGTATTAACACTGAAGCTTTCTTT. The rearrangement joins TRBV20-1 to TRBJ1-1; TRBD1 matches at 7 bases. Losses at the gene ends were 0 bases for V and 2 bases for J; bases not matched to a gene: 12. The CDR3 has 17 amino acids. Germline-derived CDR1 and CDR2 are DFQATT and SNEGSKA (reference sequence).